A single T cell receptor beta chain is shown here with its context. The antigen is not known. This entry comes from a study of T cell responses to AZD1222 COVID-19 vaccine. Study-wide findings and caveats: At baseline, just five to seven AZD1222 recipients tested seropositive.

The table came from immunoSEQ multiplex PCR; TCRdb's copy has only in-frame clones and leaves some out. The sample shows around 130,000 clones, roughly nine tenths of them seen only once. The origin of this receptor is an adult who received the AZD1222 COVID-19 vaccine. The material sequenced was peripheral blood, taken 28 days after the second AZD1222 dose.

In DNA form, the CDR3 reads TGTGCCATCAGTGAGTTGGAGGGGGCCACCGGGGAGCTGTTTTTT. This encodes CAISELEGATGELFF. The rearrangement uses TRBV10-3 and TRBJ2-2, with D possibly TRBD1 on 7 matching bases. This CDR3 contains 15 residues. Per germline, CDR1 ENHRY and CDR2 SYGVKD. Trimming took off 1 base at V and 4 bases at J, with 10 bases between the two ends.